The following is a TCR beta chain sequence with its context. Study members were between roughly 18 and 89 years old and lived in 20 to 30 US regions. The sample belongs to a study of blood T cell repertoires in COVID-19. Method: immunoSEQ multiplex PCR; TCRdb's copy keeps in-frame clones and lacks some. The sample comprises a few hundred thousand clones, roughly 84% of which are singletons, and more than 0.9% rests with the top ten. Looked up from germline, CDR1 is SGHRS and CDR2 is YFSETQ. Trimming cost V 6 bases and J 7 bases, with 19 bases left between them. This CDR3 region has 14 residues. V usage is TRBV5-1 and J usage is TRBJ1-2; D might be TRBD1 (6 bases). This clonotype was sampled from a woman aged 25 to 39 who had recovered from COVID-19. Source material: PBMCs or T cells enriched from blood (not recorded which). The CDR3 DNA follows: TGCGCCAGCACCCCTGTGCCCCAGGGGTTTGGCTACACCTTC. It specifies CASTPVPQGFGYTF.